This T cell receptor (beta chain) was documented in a study of CD8+ T cells in alopecia areata. Study results and caveats: Lesional scalp, notably in alopecia totalis/universalis, had clonality above that of normal scalp. TCR sharing was clearer in mice than between patients, perhaps partly owing to patient HLA diversity. Sequencing of scalp samples also captures resident alphabeta T cells of normal skin.

RNA, once extracted, was reverse transcribed into cDNA for use as the sequencing template. TCRdb's table, derived via immunoSEQ multiplex PCR, lists solely in-frame clones and lacks some. Listed here are around 100,000 clones without any singletons, the top ten holding about 18%. About this clone: Antigen unknown. Each gene name is a mouse one.

Sequencing was done on a sample of lesional skin. The source is a C3H/HeJ mouse with alopecia areata. This strain has MHC haplotype H2-k.

The CDR3 reads CASRAGRSYEQYF. Partial CDR3 DNA: TGTGCCAGCAGAGCAGGGCGCTCCTAT. V and J are TRBV13-3 and TRBJ2-7; a possible D gene is TRBD1 (5 bases). The read comes to an end 4 residues before the CDR3 does, leaving the germline J gene to fill in the end. CDR1 is NNHDY and CDR2 is SYVADS in the germline V gene. Trimming stripped 5 bases from V and 0 bases from J, with 9 bases between. The CDR3 totals 13 residues.